The 21 T cell receptor beta chains presented below share a single source sample, sequenced in a study of Graves' ophthalmopathy and Graves' hyperthyroidism. Investigators amplified TCR beta CDR3 regions from RNA transcripts. The library came from an HTBI-primed first-round RT-PCR and a second-round multiplex PCR. A single record per CDR3 protein comes from TCRdb applying MiXCR to the multiplex PCR reads. The sample carries about 200,000 distinct CDR3 sequences, roughly 29% recorded once. Material: peripheral blood. The origin of the receptors is a man aged 45 to 65 with Graves' ophthalmopathy.

This clonotype appeared many times. The chain is built from TRBV5-1 and TRBJ2-7; D might be TRBD1 (6 bases). The germline gives CDR1 SGHRS, CDR2 YFSETQ. Deletions cut 7 bases from V and 12 bases from J, with 14 bases between. The CDR3 sequence is 10 residues long. CDR3: CASSNRVGYF. The CDR3 DNA reads TGCGCCAGCTCCAACAGGGTAGGGTACTTC.

This clonotype was counted at least ten times. The J gene is TRBJ1-1, the V gene TRBV28, with D uncertain. The ends were cut back, 6 bases at V and 0 bases at J, with 11 bases in the middle. The CDR3 runs to 14 residues. Germline loops: CDR1 MDHEN, CDR2 SYDVKM. CDR3 sequence: CASRPPLMNTEAFF. The CDR3 DNA reads TGTGCCAGCAGACCCCCGCTCATGAACACTGAAGCTTTCTTT.

V is TRBV11-1 and J is TRBJ2-2; D remains ambiguous. This CDR3 region has 16 residues. V was trimmed by 5 bases and J by 2 bases, leaving 15 bases between them. Germline CDR1 SGHAT, CDR2 FQDESV (reference sequence). The CDR3 nucleotides are TGTGCCAGCAGCCCATTAGGGCAGAGTAACACCGGGGAGCTGTTTTTT. Protein product: CASSPLGQSNTGELFF. Complete variable domain (other parts from reference TRBV11-1 and TRBJ2-2): EAEVAQSPRYKITEKSQAVAFWCDPISGHATLYWYRQILGQGPELLVQFQDESVVDDSQLPKDRFSAERLKGVDSTLKIQPAELGDSAMYLCASSPLGQSNTGELFFGEGSRLTVL.

This clonotype was recorded many times. The chain carries TRBV19 and TRBJ1-5; D may be TRBD1 (5 bases). Between the trimmed V and J ends, which lost 1 base and 7 bases, there was a span of 14 bases. Germline CDR1 reads LNHDA; CDR2 reads SQIVND (reference sequence). The CDR3 runs to 15 residues. CDR3 nucleotides: TGTGCCAGTAGTATAGTTGGGACCAACTACCAGCCCCAGCATTTT. Its translation is CASSIVGTNYQPQHF. The complete variable domain, with remaining parts taken from reference TRBV19 and TRBJ1-5, reads DGGITQSPKYLFRKEGQNVTLSCEQNLNHDAMYWYRQDPGQGLRLIYYSQIVNDFQKGDIAEGYSVSREKKESFPLTVTSAQKNPTAFYLCASSIVGTNYQPQHFGDGTRLSIL.

In its sample, this clonotype was seen a few times. V is TRBV7-8 and J is TRBJ1-1; D is unclear. CDR3 length equals 13 residues. Germline-derived CDR1 and CDR2 are SGHVS and FQNEAQ. Trimming removed 6 bases from V and 0 bases from J, with 8 bases in between. The CDR3 here is CASRYSLNTEAFF. CDR3 bases: TGTGCCAGCAGATACTCCTTGAACACTGAAGCTTTCTTT.

This clonotype was recorded at least ten times. V gene TRBV29-1 combines with J gene TRBJ2-5; either TRBD1 or TRBD2 may fit D (5 bases each). The germline gives CDR1 SQVTM, CDR2 ANQGSEA. V lost 0 bases and J lost 1, with 21 bases in between. CDR3 length: 18 residues. Written as DNA, the CDR3 is TGCAGCGTTGAAGATTACGGGACCGCTGAGGTCCCCCAAGAGACCCAGTACTTC. It translates to CSVEDYGTAEVPQETQYF.

The chain has TRBV12-3 or TRBV12-4 and TRBJ1-3; a possible D gene is TRBD1 (6 bases). The CDR3 is made up of 15 amino acids. V gave up 10 bases and J gave up 0 bases, with 16 bases separating them. CDR3 DNA sequence: TGTGCCACCCGGAGGGGGGGCCCCTCTGGAAACACCATATATTTT. Protein sequence: CATRRGGPSGNTIYF.

This clonotype was detected many times. The chain combines TRBV29-1 with TRBJ2-2; tentative D call: TRBD2 (6 bases). Trimming removed 4 bases at V and 6 bases at J, with 12 bases between. This CDR3 spans 13 amino acids. Germline CDR1 SQVTM, CDR2 ANQGSEA. The CDR3 loop is CSVVPSEAGELFF. The CDR3 nucleotides read TGCAGCGTTGTGCCTAGCGAGGCCGGGGAGCTGTTTTTT.

The table lists this clonotype with many counts. This chain links TRBV7-9 with TRBJ1-1; D not certain. The germline CDR1 and CDR2 sequences are SEHNR and FQNEAQ (reference sequence). The V gene lost 4 bases and the J gene lost 1 base, with 13 bases spanning the gap. This CDR3 region has 15 residues. The CDR3, as DNA: TGTGCCAGCAGCTCCCCAGCGGCGGGGAACACTGAAGCTTTCTTT. Its protein product is CASSSPAAGNTEAFF. The full variable domain, its missing parts supplied by reference TRBV7-9 and TRBJ1-1, is DTGVSQNPRHKITKRGQNVTFRCDPISEHNRLYWYRQTLGQGPEFLTYFQNEAQLEKSRLLSDRFSAERPKGSFSTLEIQRTEQGDSAMYLCASSSPAAGNTEAFFGQGTRLTVV.

This chain's CDR3 is CSARDWGWLVDTQYF. CDR3 DNA sequence: TGCAGTGCTAGAGATTGGGGGTGGTTGGTAGATACGCAGTATTTT. This chain links TRBV20-1 with TRBJ2-3; TRBD1 or TRBD2 may be the D gene (5 bases each). Trimming removed 0 bases at V and 5 bases at J, with 15 bases between. Germline CDR1 and CDR2: DFQATT and SNEGSKA (reference sequence). This CDR3 region has 15 residues.

This clonotype came up many times. The chain has TRBV11-2 and TRBJ1-1; 7 bases align to TRBD1. The germline gives CDR1 SGHAT, CDR2 FQNNGV. The CDR3 has 15 residues. V was clipped by 5 bases and J by 1 base; unmatched bases: 7. This CDR3 reads CASSVEGARNTEAFF. The CDR3 DNA follows: TGTGCCAGCAGCGTGGAGGGGGCTCGGAACACTGAAGCTTTCTTT.

The chain couples TRBV28 to TRBJ2-7; perhaps TRBD1 as D (6 bases). This CDR3 comprises 14 residues. Germline V gene sequence: CDR1 MDHEN, CDR2 SYDVKM. Trimming stripped 8 bases from V and 0 bases from J, with 14 bases between. CDR3 DNA: TGTGCCAGCGGGGAGACAGGTCTCTCCTACGAGCAGTACTTC. Translating gives CASGETGLSYEQYF.

This clonotype was seen repeatedly, ten times or more. CDR3 in amino acids: CASSYSLETQYF. The CDR3, as DNA: TGTGCCAGCAGTTACTCGCTAGAGACCCAGTACTTC. The V call is TRBV6-5, the J call TRBJ2-5; D gene uncertain. The CDR3 has 12 residues. Between the trimmed V and J ends, which lost 0 bases and 4 bases, there was a span of 3 bases. The V gene's germline CDR1 is MNHEY and CDR2 SVGAGI.

Many counts were recorded for this clonotype. This chain links TRBV6-2 or TRBV6-3 with TRBJ2-7, with D possibly TRBD2 on 6 matching bases. The CDR3 has 14 residues. Germline V lookup: CDR1 MNHEY, CDR2 SVGEGT. Trimming shortened V by 1 base and J by 3 bases, and 10 bases separated the two germline ends. The CDR3, as DNA: TGTGCCAGCAGTTACTGGGACTCGCGCTACGAGCAGTACTTC. Its translation is CASSYWDSRYEQYF.

This clonotype was seen repeatedly, ten times or more. The rearrangement links TRBV20-1 to TRBJ2-7, with TRBD2 as a possible D gene (6 bases). Germline V gene sequence: CDR1 DFQATT, CDR2 SNEGSKA (reference sequence). The CDR3 has 14 residues. Deletions cut 6 bases from V and 1 base from J, with 16 bases between. The CDR3, as DNA: TGCAGTGCCTACCCGGAGGGACGGTCCTACGAGCAGTACTTC. Encoded protein: CSAYPEGRSYEQYF.

The chain recombines TRBV28 with TRBJ1-2; the D is unclear. V shed 6 bases and J shed 0 bases, with 17 bases lying between them. The V gene's germline CDR1 is MDHEN and CDR2 SYDVKM. The CDR3 extends over 16 amino acids. The CDR3 here is CASRPLVRWTNYGYTF. The CDR3 DNA sequence: TGTGCCAGCAGGCCCCTCGTAAGGTGGACTAACTATGGCTACACCTTC.

This clonotype was seen ten or more times. This chain links TRBV28 with TRBJ1-5; D gene unclear. The CDR3 is 15 residues long. Looked up from germline, CDR1 is MDHEN and CDR2 is SYDVKM. The V end was cut by 10 bases, the J end by 6 bases, with 22 bases between. DNA of the CDR3: TGTGCCACCGAAAGCGCTCGAAGGACTGGTCAGCCCCAGCATTTT. Translating it yields CATESARRTGQPQHF.

The chain links TRBV6-5 to TRBJ1-1; 10 positions agree with TRBD1. This CDR3 contains 15 residues. V dropped 0 bases and J dropped 6; count of bases not matched to a gene: 4. CDR1 is MNHEY, CDR2 SVGAGI, per germline. The CDR3 region is CASSYSGQGSPEAFF. The CDR3 DNA reads TGTGCCAGCAGTTACTCGGGACAGGGGTCCCCTGAAGCTTTCTTT.

This clonotype has ten or more counts. CDR3 region: CASSLALGLVPEQYF. The CDR3 DNA sequence: TGTGCCAGCAGCTTAGCTCTTGGACTAGTTCCCGAGCAGTACTTC. The J gene is TRBJ2-7, the V gene TRBV11-2; 7 nucleotides align to TRBD2. CDR3 length equals 15 residues. V gave up 1 base and J gave up 6 bases; unmatched junction bases: 9. In germline, CDR1 is SGHAT, CDR2 FQNNGV.

This clonotype has only one observation. The V call is TRBV6-5, the J call TRBJ1-1, with D perhaps TRBD1 (6 bases). Germline assignment: CDR1 MNHEY and CDR2 SVGAGI. CDR3 length: 12 residues. The V and J ends lost 4 bases and 10 bases respectively, with 13 bases between them. Here the CDR3 DNA reads TGTGCCAGCAGTTGGTCCCAGGGGACAGCTTTCTTT. This encodes CASSWSQGTAFF.

This clonotype was seen repeatedly, ten times or more. This rearrangement joins TRBV6-5 to TRBJ1-6; D ambiguous. Germline CDR1 reads MNHEY; CDR2 reads SVGAGI. V was shortened by 5 bases and J by 10 bases, with 18 bases between the two germline ends. There are 15 residues in the CDR3. The CDR3 region is CASSPTRTAGSPLHF. The CDR3 DNA reads as TGTGCCAGCAGTCCAACCCGGACGGCCGGATCACCCCTCCACTTT.